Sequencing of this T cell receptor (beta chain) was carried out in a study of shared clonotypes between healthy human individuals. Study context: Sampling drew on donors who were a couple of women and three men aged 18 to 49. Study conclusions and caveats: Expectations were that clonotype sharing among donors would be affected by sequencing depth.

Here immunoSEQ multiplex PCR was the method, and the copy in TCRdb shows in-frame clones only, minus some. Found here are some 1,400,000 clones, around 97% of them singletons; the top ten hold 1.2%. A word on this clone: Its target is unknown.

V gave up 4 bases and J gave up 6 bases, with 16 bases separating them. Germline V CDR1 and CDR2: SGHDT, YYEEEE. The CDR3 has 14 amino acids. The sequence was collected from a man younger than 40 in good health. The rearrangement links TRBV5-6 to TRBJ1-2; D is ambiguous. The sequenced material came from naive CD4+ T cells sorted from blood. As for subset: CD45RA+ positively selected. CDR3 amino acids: CASSPISGLDGYTF. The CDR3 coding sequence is TGTGCCAGCAGCCCCATTTCGGGTTTGGATGGCTACACCTTC.